This TCR beta chain was found in a study of blood T cell repertoires in COVID-19. Study at large: Collection of acute and convalescent COVID-19 samples took place in the United States, Italy and Spain. PBMCs, B-cell-depleted T cells, or T cells provided the cDNA or gDNA that made up the material.

In the authors' methods: Reference gene primer amplification gave nucleated cell count estimates. The assay was immunoSEQ multiplex PCR, and TCRdb's table has in-frame clones only and misses some. V, J and clone size are taken as reported in that table, and D and trimming were inferred from the DNA itself. The sample lists approximately 180,000 clones, 85% to 90% occurring once. From germline, CDR1 is MRHNA and CDR2 SNTAGT. This CDR3 contains 17 residues. The V end lost 2 bases, the J end lost 4 bases, and 19 bases lay between the germline ends. The sequenced material came from peripheral blood. The source of this sequence is a woman aged 65 to 85 with COVID-19, enrolled during active disease. The chain joins TRBV6-4 to TRBJ2-3; D remains ambiguous. CDR3 bases: TGTGCCAGCAGTGACCCATTTAGAGGCAACATGCCAGATACGCAGTATTTT. Translated, it gives CASSDPFRGNMPDTQYF.